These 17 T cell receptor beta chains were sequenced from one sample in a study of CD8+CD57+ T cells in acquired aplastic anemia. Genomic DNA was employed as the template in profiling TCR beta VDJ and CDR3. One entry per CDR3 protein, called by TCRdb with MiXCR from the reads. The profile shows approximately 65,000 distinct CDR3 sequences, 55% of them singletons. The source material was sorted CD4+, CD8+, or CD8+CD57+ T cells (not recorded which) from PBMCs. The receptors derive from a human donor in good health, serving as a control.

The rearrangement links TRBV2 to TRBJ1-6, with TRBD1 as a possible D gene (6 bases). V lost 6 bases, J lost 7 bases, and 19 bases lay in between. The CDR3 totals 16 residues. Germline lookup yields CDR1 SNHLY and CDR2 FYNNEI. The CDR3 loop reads CASRNRGAWANSPLHF. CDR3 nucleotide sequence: TGTGCCAGCAGGAACCGGGGGGCCTGGGCCAATTCACCCCTCCACTTT.

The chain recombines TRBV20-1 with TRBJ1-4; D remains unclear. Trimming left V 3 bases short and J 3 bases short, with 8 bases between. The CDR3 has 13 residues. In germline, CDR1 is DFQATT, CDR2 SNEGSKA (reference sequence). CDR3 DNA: TGCAGTGCTAGTCCCGGAGCTAATGAAAAACTGTTTTTT. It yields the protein CSASPGANEKLFF.

The CDR3 DNA reads TGTGCCAGTAGTATCAGGACAGACGAACAACTGTTTTTT. It codes for CASSIRTDEQLFF. The chain uses TRBV19 and TRBJ1-4, with D possibly TRBD1 on 6 matching bases. The CDR3 is made up of 13 amino acids. Per the germline V gene, CDR1 is LNHDA and CDR2 is SQIVND (reference sequence). Deletions cut 3 bases from V and 12 bases from J, with 14 bases between. The full variable domain, its missing parts supplied by reference TRBV19 and TRBJ1-4, is DGGITQSPKYLFRKEGQNVTLSCEQNLNHDAMYWYRQDPGQGLRLIYYSQIVNDFQKGDIAEGYSVSREKKESFPLTVTSAQKNPTAFYLCASSIRTDEQLFFGSGTQLSVL.

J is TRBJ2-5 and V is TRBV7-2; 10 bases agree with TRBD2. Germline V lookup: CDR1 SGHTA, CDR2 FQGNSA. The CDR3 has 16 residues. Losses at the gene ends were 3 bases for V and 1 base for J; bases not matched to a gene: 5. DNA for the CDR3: TGTGCCAGCAGCTTTCAAGCGGGAGGGATCCAAGAGACCCAGTACTTC. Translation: CASSFQAGGIQETQYF.

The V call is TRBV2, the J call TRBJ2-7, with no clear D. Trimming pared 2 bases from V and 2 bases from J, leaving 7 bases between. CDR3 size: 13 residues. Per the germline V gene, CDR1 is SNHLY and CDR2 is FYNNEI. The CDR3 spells CASSENGAYEQYF. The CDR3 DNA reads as TGTGCCAGCAGTGAAAACGGCGCCTACGAGCAGTACTTC.

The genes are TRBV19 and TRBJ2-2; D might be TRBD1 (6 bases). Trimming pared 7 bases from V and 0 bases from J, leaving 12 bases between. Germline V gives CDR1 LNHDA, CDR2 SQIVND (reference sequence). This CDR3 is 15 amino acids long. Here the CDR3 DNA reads TGTGCCAGTATTCCTGGACAGTCGAACACCGGGGAGCTGTTTTTT. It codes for CASIPGQSNTGELFF.

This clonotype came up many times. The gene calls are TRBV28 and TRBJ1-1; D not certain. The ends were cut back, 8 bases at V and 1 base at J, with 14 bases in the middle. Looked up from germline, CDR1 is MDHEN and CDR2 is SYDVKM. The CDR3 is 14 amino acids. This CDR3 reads CASHRPGKNTEAFF. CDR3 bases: TGTGCCAGCCATAGACCGGGTAAGAACACTGAAGCTTTCTTT. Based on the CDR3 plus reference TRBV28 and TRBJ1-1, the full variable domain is DVKVTQSSRYLVKRTGEKVFLECVQDMDHENMFWYRQDPGLGLRLIYFSYDVKMKEKGDIPEGYSVSREKKERFSLILESASTNQTSMYLCASHRPGKNTEAFFGQGTRLTVV.

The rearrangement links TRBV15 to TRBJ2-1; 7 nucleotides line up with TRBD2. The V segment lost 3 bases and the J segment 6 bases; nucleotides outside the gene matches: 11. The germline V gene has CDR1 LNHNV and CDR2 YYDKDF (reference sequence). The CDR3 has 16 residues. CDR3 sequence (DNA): TGTGCCACCAGCAGGGGGAGGGGCGGCGGGGCCAATGAGCAGTTCTTC. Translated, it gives CATSRGRGGGANEQFF.

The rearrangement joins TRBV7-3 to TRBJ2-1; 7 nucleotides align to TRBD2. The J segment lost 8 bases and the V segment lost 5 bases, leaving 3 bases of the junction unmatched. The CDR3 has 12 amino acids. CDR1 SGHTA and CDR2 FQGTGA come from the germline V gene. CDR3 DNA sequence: TGTGCCAGCAGCCCGGGAGGCTATGAGCAGTTCTTC. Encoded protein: CASSPGGYEQFF.

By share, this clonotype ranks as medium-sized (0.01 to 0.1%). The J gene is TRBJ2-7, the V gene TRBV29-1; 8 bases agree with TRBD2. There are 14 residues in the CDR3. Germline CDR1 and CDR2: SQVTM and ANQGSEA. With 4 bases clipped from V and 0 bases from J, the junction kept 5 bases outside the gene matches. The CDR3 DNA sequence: TGCAGCGTTGGTTCTAGCGGGTCCTCCTACGAGCAGTACTTC. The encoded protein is CSVGSSGSSYEQYF.

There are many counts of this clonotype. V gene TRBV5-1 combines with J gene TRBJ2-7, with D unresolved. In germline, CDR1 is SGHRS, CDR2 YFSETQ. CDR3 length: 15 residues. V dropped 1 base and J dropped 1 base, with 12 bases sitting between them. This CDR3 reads CASSLLGDRSYEQYF. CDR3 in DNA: TGCGCCAGCAGCTTGTTAGGAGATAGATCCTACGAGCAGTACTTC.

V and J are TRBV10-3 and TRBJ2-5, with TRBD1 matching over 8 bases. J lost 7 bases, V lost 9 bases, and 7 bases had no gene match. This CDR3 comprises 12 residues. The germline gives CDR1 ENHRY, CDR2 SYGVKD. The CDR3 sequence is CAIEDRDGTQYF. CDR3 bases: TGTGCCATTGAGGACAGGGACGGGACCCAGTACTTC.

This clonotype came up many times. The CDR3 DNA reads TGTGCCTGGAGTGTTGCTGGAAACACCATATATTTT. Translation: CAWSVAGNTIYF. The chain uses TRBV30 and TRBJ1-3, with D unresolved. The CDR3 covers 12 residues. The V end was cut by 0 bases, the J end by 2 bases, with 2 bases between. Germline loops: CDR1 GTSNPN, CDR2 SVGIG (reference sequence).

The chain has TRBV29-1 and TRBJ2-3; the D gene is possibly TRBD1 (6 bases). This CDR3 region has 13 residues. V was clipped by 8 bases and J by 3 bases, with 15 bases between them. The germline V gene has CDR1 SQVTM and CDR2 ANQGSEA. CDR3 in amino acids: CSRYDRQTDTQYF. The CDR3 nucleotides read TGCAGCCGTTACGACAGGCAGACAGATACGCAGTATTTT.

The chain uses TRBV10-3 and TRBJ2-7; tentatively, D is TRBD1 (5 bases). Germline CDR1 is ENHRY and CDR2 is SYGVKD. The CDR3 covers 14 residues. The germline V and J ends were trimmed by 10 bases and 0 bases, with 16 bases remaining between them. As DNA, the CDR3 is TGTGCCACCGGAGACAGATCAAACTCCTACGAGCAGTACTTC. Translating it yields CATGDRSNSYEQYF.

The CDR3 loop is CASRKAGGLGETQYF. DNA of the CDR3: TGTGCCAGCAGGAAAGCGGGGGGCCTCGGAGAGACCCAGTACTTC. The chain uses TRBV12-3 or TRBV12-4 and TRBJ2-5; 9 bases match TRBD2. The junction had 9 bases not matched to a gene; V was cut back by 6 bases and J by 4 bases. The CDR3 has 15 residues.

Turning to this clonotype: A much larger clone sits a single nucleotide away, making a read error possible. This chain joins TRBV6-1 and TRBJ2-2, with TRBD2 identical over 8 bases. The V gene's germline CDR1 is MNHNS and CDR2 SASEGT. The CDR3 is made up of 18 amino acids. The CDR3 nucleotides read TGTGCCAGCAGTGGGGGGTGGGGCGGGAGGACCAACACCGGGGAGCCGTTTTTT. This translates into CASSGGWGGRTNTGEPFF.